Listed below are T cell receptor beta chains from one sample, sequenced in a study of blood T cell repertoires in COVID-19. TCRdb's table, derived via immunoSEQ multiplex PCR, lists solely in-frame clones and lacks some. In the table there are some 300,000 clones, around 87% of which are singletons. Sequencing was carried out using peripheral blood. Receptor source: a man aged 18 to 29 with active or convalescent COVID-19. The CDR3 runs from the conserved cysteine through the conserved F or W. A D gene is named only where the DNA matches it firmly. Rows may omit the clone size; those that give it use once, few, many or a size class.

-	TRBV5-1	TRBJ2-3	-	TGCGCCAGCAGCCCGATGACTCGAACAGATACGCAGTATTTT	CASSPMTRTDTQYF
-	TRBV21-1	TRBJ2-7	-	TGTGCCAGCACCACAGGGCGAGAGCAGTACTTC	CASTTGREQYF
TRBD2	TRBV6-4	TRBJ2-3	few	TGTGCCAGCAGTGACCATAGCGGGAGTGCAGATACGCAGTATTTT	CASSDHSGSADTQYF
TRBD2	TRBV25-1	TRBJ2-5	-	TGTGCCAGCGGACTAGGGGTTGCAGAGACCCAGTACTTC	CASGLGVAETQYF
TRBD2	TRBV9	TRBJ2-7	-	TGTGCCAGCAGCGTAGCGATGGGAGGGGACGAGCAGTACTTC	CASSVAMGGDEQYF
-	TRBV19	TRBJ2-1	-	TGTGCCAGTAGTAGCTGGCAGTCCTACAATGAGCAGTTCTTC	CASSSWQSYNEQFF
TRBD2	TRBV7-2	TRBJ2-7	-	TGTGCCAGCAGCTTACTAGCGGGACTCTACTGGCAGTACTTC	CASSLLAGLYWQYF
TRBD1	TRBV5-4	TRBJ1-1	-	TGTGCCAGCAAAGGACAGGGTGGGAACACTGAAGCTTTCTTT	CASKGQGGNTEAFF
TRBD2	TRBV11-3	TRBJ2-3	-	TGTGCCAGCAGCTTAGAGGCTAGCGGGAGTTTCACAGATACGCAGTATTTT	CASSLEASGSFTDTQYF
-	TRBV7-9	TRBJ2-1	-	TGTGCCAGCAGCTTAGTGGGCGGGCGCCCCTACAATGAGCAGTTCTTC	CASSLVGGRPYNEQFF
TRBD2	TRBV28	TRBJ2-7	-	TGTGCCAGCAGGAGCGGGATCAGCTACGAGCAGTACTTC	CASRSGISYEQYF
-	TRBV5-1	TRBJ2-5	-	TGCGCCAGCAGCATGACAGTCCAAGAGACCCAGTACTTC	CASSMTVQETQYF
TRBD1	TRBV29-1	TRBJ1-1	-	TGCAGCGGGCGGACAGGAATTAACACTGAAGCTTTCTTT	CSGRTGINTEAFF
TRBD1	TRBV6-2/TRBV6-3	TRBJ1-5	once	TGTGCCAGCAGATACGACAGGGGATTTGGACAGCCCCAGCATTTT	CASRYDRGFGQPQHF
-	TRBV19	TRBJ1-2	-	TGTGCCAGTAGCAGTCACAGGGCATATGGCTACACCTTC	CASSSHRAYGYTF
TRBD2	TRBV3-1/TRBV3-2	TRBJ2-3	-	TGTGCCAGCAGCCTCTCGGTTAGCGGGAGGGCTCGTGATACGCAGTATTTT	CASSLSVSGRARDTQYF
TRBD1	TRBV4-3	TRBJ2-2	-	TGCGCCAGCAGCCAAGATCGACAGGGGCGAAAGACCTTCGGGGAGCTGTTTTTT	CASSQDRQGRKTFGELFF
TRBD1	TRBV4-1	TRBJ1-5	few	TGCGCCAGCAGCTACGGGACAGGGAGCAATCAGCCCCAGCATTTT	CASSYGTGSNQPQHF
-	TRBV7-6	TRBJ1-4	-	TGTGCCAGCAGCTTCAGGGGAGCTAATGAAAAACTGTTTTTT	CASSFRGANEKLFF
-	TRBV4-2	TRBJ2-2	-	TGTGCCAGCAGCCAAGTGAACGGCGGGGAGCTGTTTTTT	CASSQVNGGELFF